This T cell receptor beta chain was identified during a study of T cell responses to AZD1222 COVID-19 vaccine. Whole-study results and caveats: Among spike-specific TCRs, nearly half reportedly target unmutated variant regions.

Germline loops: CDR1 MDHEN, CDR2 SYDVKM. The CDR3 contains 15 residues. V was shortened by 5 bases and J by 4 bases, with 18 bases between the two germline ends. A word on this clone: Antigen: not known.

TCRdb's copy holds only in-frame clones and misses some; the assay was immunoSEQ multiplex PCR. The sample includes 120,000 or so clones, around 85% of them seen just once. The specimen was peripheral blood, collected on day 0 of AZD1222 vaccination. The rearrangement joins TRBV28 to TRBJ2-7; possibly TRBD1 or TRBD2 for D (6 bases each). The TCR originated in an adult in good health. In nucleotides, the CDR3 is TGTGCCAGCAGTCGATCAGGGGTGGGGGGTTACGAGCAGTACTTC. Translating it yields CASSRSGVGGYEQYF.